The sequence of this T cell receptor (beta chain) was determined in a study of CD8 T cells in ankylosing spondylitis (dated by TCRdb to about 2017). Broadly, across the study: The study profiled T cell receptor beta repertoires in healthy donors and ankylosing spondylitis patients to find disease-linked TCR variants. The full study cohort was made up of about 24 ankylosing spondylitis patients and approximately 100 healthy donors. Peripheral blood was sampled, and synovial fluid was also collected from ankylosing spondylitis patients. Points the paper makes about the study in general: The disease-linked clones were reported to be significantly enriched in matched synovial fluid samples from ankylosing spondylitis patients. Some TCR beta motif variants had previously been reported in synovial fluid and blood of reactive arthritis patients, which suggested common disease-initiation mechanisms. A TCR beta motif of eight highly homologous amino acid variants appeared characteristic of blood from ankylosing spondylitis patients. The disease-linked clones showed a CD8+ phenotype and occurred at relatively low frequencies in peripheral blood.

Germline trimming amounts to 6 bases on V and 3 bases on J, with 6 as the count of junction bases outside the gene matches. The CDR3 has 14 amino acids, counting the end cysteine and phenylalanine. Just CDR3 DNA is preserved here, 42 bases in frame from base 1. The germline V gene yields KGHDR for CDR1 and SFDVKD for CDR2. This clonotype was detected ten times or more. Its binding antigen is unknown. No quality values exist for individual bases; no much larger clone is one base distant. For sequencing, an Illumina HiSeq 2500 was employed. Quantitative 5'-RACE with molecular barcodes was used to prepare TCR beta libraries. The published analysis was carried out like this. To identify disease-linked TCR variants, a new computational method was used, one built on a probabilistic model of VDJ rearrangement. TCRdb reanalyzed the raw reads on its own, using fastp at Q25 for trimming and MiXCR for clone calling, and kept in-frame beta chains. Rows with a matching CDR3 protein are joined into one entry that keeps the most common DNA and genes. TCRdb, rather than the study authors, made the V and J calls. This sample holds under 450,000 distinct CDR3 sequences; approximately 17% were observed only once. Clones ranked in the top ten supply approximately 1% of the sample.

The material sequenced was blood, either unsorted or a sorted T cell fraction (not recorded which). The clonotype was recovered from a male donor with ankylosing spondylitis. The chain is made from TRBV24-1 and TRBJ2-5; TRBD1 lines up with 7 middle nucleotides. The nucleotide sequence is TGTGCCACCAGTAAATCGACAGGGAAAGAGACCCAGTACTTC. This codes for CATSKSTGKETQYF.